The present TCR beta chain was sequenced within a study of T cells in Graves' hyperthyroidism and ophthalmopathy. Researchers amplified the TCR beta CDR3 regions from RNA transcripts. The primer set for the first-round RT-PCR of the TCR CDR3 was HTBI. TCRdb re-called the multiplex PCR reads through MiXCR, storing one row per CDR3 protein. The table shows roughly 360,000 distinct CDR3 sequences, with about 13% occurring only once. A few counts support this clonotype. Its antigen is unknown. Germline V gives CDR1 SEHNR, CDR2 FQNEAQ (reference sequence). J gave up 7 bases and V 5 bases, and 6 bases lay outside the gene matches. The CDR3 loop spans 13 amino acids. General study findings and limits: Median prediction lead before ophthalmopathy onset was 6.5 months with the model.

The chain links TRBV7-9 to TRBJ2-7; 9 bases match TRBD2. The sequenced sample was blood. This clonotype originated in a man aged 25 to 45 with Graves' hyperthyroidism that later progressed to Graves' ophthalmopathy. The CDR3: CASSRTGLAEQYF. CDR3 coding DNA: TGTGCCAGCAGCCGGACCGGACTAGCGGAGCAGTACTTC.